The clone carrying this T cell receptor beta chain was counted ten times or more. Its target is not known. These data originate in a study of T cells after yellow fever vaccination. Study in general: In the case of low-cell-number fractions, SMART-Seq v4 Ultra Low Input was used for preparation.

The TCR cDNA carried a universal primer site and UMIs from 5'RACE template switching. TCRdb re-derived calls from the 5' RACE reads in MiXCR, one entry per CDR3 protein. The sample has a few hundred thousand distinct CDR3 sequences; about 4% are singletons. General study points: Reappearance after the booster was observed for most primary-vaccination clones (around 95% CD4, approximately 90% CD8).

The germline V gene has CDR1 MGHDK and CDR2 SYGVNS. V lost 4 bases and J lost 3, with 9 bases in between. CDR3 length: 13 amino acids. The chain has TRBV25-1 and TRBJ2-5; no clear D. This material consisted of PBMCs, taken 5 days after the yellow fever booster vaccination. This receptor was taken from a man between 18 and 35 years old who received the YFV17D yellow fever vaccine. The CDR3 DNA follows: TGTGCCAGCAGTGCAAACTTAAAAGAGACCCAGTACTTC. Amino acids: CASSANLKETQYF.